This TCR beta chain comes out of a study of blood T cells in healthy people across ages. General observations from the study: A roughly linear age-dependent decrease characterized TCR beta diversity per million T cells.

It was with a sample-barcoded 5' primer and a J-beta primer mix that a second PCR of about 6 to 12 cycles was run. TCRdb itself ran the 5' RACE reads through MiXCR, one entry per CDR3 protein. Of about 780,000 distinct CDR3 sequences listed, under 30% are singletons. A remark on this clonotype: The antigen is not known.

The extraction recovered at least 5.5 micrograms of total RNA per sample. Germline-derived CDR1 and CDR2 are PRHDT and FYEKMQ (reference sequence). This CDR3 is 18 amino acids long. V lost 4 bases and J lost 4; bases outside the gene matches: 11. The same data also contributed to another study, on T cells of mothers and their children. That source adds: None of the identified T cell clones proved to be persistent microchimeric clones.

The specimen sequenced was blood. The rearrangement joins TRBV13 to TRBJ2-5; 14 bases line up with TRBD2. This clonotype was obtained from a boy aged 5-17 years in good health. CDR3 region: CASSYRTSGGTFGETQYF. The CDR3 bases are TGTGCCAGCAGCTACAGGACTAGCGGGGGGACTTTCGGAGAGACCCAGTACTTC.